This entry features one T cell receptor (beta chain) sequence. With 2 bases removed from V and 1 base from J, the gap between germline ends came to 9 bases. Germline CDR1 SGDLS, CDR2 YYNGEE. CDR3 length equals 15 residues. This specimen belongs to a study of blood T cell repertoires in COVID-19. Study in general: Researchers got acute and convalescent COVID-19 samples from the United States, Italy and Spain. T cells, B-cell-depleted T cells, or PBMCs supplied cDNA or gDNA.

Authors' analysis steps: For nucleated cells, counts were estimated from reference gene primer amplification. Here immunoSEQ multiplex PCR was the method, and the copy in TCRdb shows in-frame clones only, minus some. Clonal size and the V and J genes are those of that table, whereas D and trimming came from the DNA. Among approximately 67,000 clones listed, roughly nine tenths were seen once. The receptor was isolated from a human donor in a cohort sampled during active COVID-19. Sequencing used peripheral blood. The chain employs TRBV9 and TRBJ2-2; D remains ambiguous. The CDR3 DNA sequence: TGTGCCAGCAGCGTGATACCACTGAACACCGGGGAGCTGTTTTTT. Encoded protein: CASSVIPLNTGELFF.